The T cell receptor (beta chain) under discussion was sequenced for a study of T cell responses to AZD1222 COVID-19 vaccine. Assay: immunoSEQ multiplex PCR; the TCRdb copy retains only in-frame clones and omits some. Of some 100,000 clones listed, roughly 89% were seen once; the top ten hold roughly 7%. In germline, CDR1 is SNHLY, CDR2 FYNNEI. Trimming cost V 6 bases and J 4 bases, with 21 bases left between them. The CDR3 has 16 amino acids. This rearrangement joins TRBV2 to TRBJ2-5; D may correspond to TRBD1 or TRBD2 (5 bases each). The sample in question was peripheral blood, obtained 28 days after the second AZD1222 dose. The origin of this receptor is an adult who received the AZD1222 COVID-19 vaccine. CDR3 nucleotide sequence: TGTGCCAGCAGCTACCGGGGTCAGGGTATTGGAGAGACCCAGTACTTC. Its translation is CASSYRGQGIGETQYF.